The 20 T cell receptor beta chains below all came from one sample that was sequenced in a study of blood T cell repertoires in COVID-19. Clones were sequenced by immunoSEQ multiplex PCR, and TCRdb holds only the in-frame ones, with some missing. Counted here are about 260,000 clones, about nine tenths occurring once; the ten biggest clones make up approximately 1.5%. The sequenced material came from peripheral blood. These receptors all stem from a woman between 35 and 50 years old who had recovered from COVID-19.

The chain uses TRBV7-9 and TRBJ1-3; TRBD1 might be the D (5 bases). This CDR3 region has 12 residues. Trimming removed 2 bases at V and 8 bases at J, with 7 bases between. Germline CDR1 and CDR2: SEHNR and FQNEAQ (reference sequence). The CDR3 region has the DNA TGTGCCAGCAGCTTATTAGGGGACACCATATATTTT. Its protein is CASSLLGDTIYF. The full variable domain, with the rest looked up from reference TRBV7-9 and TRBJ1-3, is DTGVSQNPRHKITKRGQNVTFRCDPISEHNRLYWYRQTLGQGPEFLTYFQNEAQLEKSRLLSDRFSAERPKGSFSTLEIQRTEQGDSAMYLCASSLLGDTIYFGEGSWLTVV.

The J gene is TRBJ2-3, the V gene TRBV29-1; D uncertain. Germline loops: CDR1 SQVTM, CDR2 ANQGSEA. The V and J ends lost 1 base and 1 base respectively, with 9 bases between them. This CDR3 has 14 amino acids. The CDR3 sequence is CSVEGDTGTDTQYF. The CDR3 region has the DNA TGCAGCGTTGAAGGCGACACGGGCACAGATACGCAGTATTTT.

J is TRBJ1-5 and V is TRBV15; TRBD1 is a possible D gene (5 bases). CDR3 length equals 15 residues. V was pared by 0 bases and J by 1 base, with 7 bases between. Looked up from germline, CDR1 is LNHNV and CDR2 is YYDKDF (reference sequence). The CDR3 DNA sequence: TGTGCCACCAGCAGAGAGAGACAGAGCAATCAGCCCCAGCATTTT. This sequence encodes CATSRERQSNQPQHF.

J is TRBJ1-1 and V is TRBV29-1; D not certain. The germline V gene encodes CDR1 SQVTM and CDR2 ANQGSEA. V shed 1 base and J shed 3 bases, with 9 bases lying between them. The CDR3 consists of 13 residues. DNA of the CDR3: TGCAGCGTTGAAGTTGATCCAGACACTGAAGCTTTCTTT. This gives the protein CSVEVDPDTEAFF.

There are a few counts of this clone. The chain is built from TRBV7-9 and TRBJ1-2; 8 nucleotides align to TRBD1. The CDR3 covers 16 residues. V lost 5 bases, J lost 3 bases, and 11 bases stayed unmatched. Germline values: CDR1 SEHNR, CDR2 FQNEAQ (reference sequence). CDR3 bases: TGTGCCAGCAGCCTGGGGGCCGCGACAGGGGACTATGGCTACACCTTC. It codes for CASSLGAATGDYGYTF.

The sample holds a few counts of this clone. The V gene is TRBV5-8, the J gene TRBJ1-3; D gene uncertain. The CDR3 runs to 13 residues. The germline V gene has CDR1 SGHTS and CDR2 YDEGEE. V lost 4 bases and J lost 0, with 5 bases in between. The CDR3 DNA reads TGTGCCAGCAGCGGCAACTCTGGAAACACCATATATTTT. Translating gives CASSGNSGNTIYF.

The V and J genes are TRBV12-3 or TRBV12-4 and TRBJ2-1, with TRBD1 as a possible D gene (6 bases). There are 12 residues in the CDR3. The V and J ends lost 6 bases and 5 bases respectively, with 8 bases between them. CDR3 DNA: TGTGCCAGCAGACAGGGCCACAATGAGCAGTTCTTC. Encoded protein: CASRQGHNEQFF.

This clone showed up just once. The chain is built from TRBV19 and TRBJ1-6; D is undetermined. V lost 7 bases, J lost 7 bases, and 14 bases lay in between. Germline CDR1 reads LNHDA; CDR2 reads SQIVND (reference sequence). The CDR3 covers 14 residues. The CDR3 DNA is TGTGCCAGTAACCCCCGAGAGGGAAATTCACCCCTCCACTTT. As protein: CASNPREGNSPLHF. The whole variable domain, remainder taken from reference TRBV19 and TRBJ1-6, is DGGITQSPKYLFRKEGQNVTLSCEQNLNHDAMYWYRQDPGQGLRLIYYSQIVNDFQKGDIAEGYSVSREKKESFPLTVTSAQKNPTAFYLCASNPREGNSPLHFGNGTRLTVT.

The V gene is TRBV9, the J gene TRBJ2-7, with 9 bases identical to TRBD1. This CDR3 comprises 16 residues. Per germline, CDR1 SGDLS and CDR2 YYNGEE. With 2 bases clipped from V and 6 bases from J, the junction kept 12 bases outside the gene matches. CDR3 protein: CASSVEGQGGIGEQYF. In nucleotides, the CDR3 is TGTGCCAGCAGCGTCGAGGGACAGGGTGGGATTGGCGAGCAGTACTTC. The full variable domain, in which reference TRBV9 and TRBJ2-7 provide the parts outside the CDR3, is DSGVTQTPKHLITATGQRVTLRCSPRSGDLSVYWYQQSLDQGLQFLIQYYNGEERAKGNILERFSAQQFPDLHSELNLSSLELGDSALYFCASSVEGQGGIGEQYFGPGTRLTVT.

Remarks on this clone: Other DNA sequences from this sample encode an identical CDR3 as well. This chain connects TRBV5-1 to TRBJ1-6, with TRBD1 matching 8 bases. Trimming took 4 bases from V and 6 from J; bases not matched to a gene: 3. Germline CDR1 reads SGHRS; CDR2 reads YFSETQ. CDR3 length equals 14 residues. The CDR3 loop is CASSPDRGNSPLHF. The CDR3 region has the DNA TGCGCCAGCAGCCCCGACAGGGGTAATTCACCCCTCCACTTT.

The chain couples TRBV6-5 to TRBJ1-2; D gene unclear. Trimming took off 0 bases at V and 7 bases at J, with 15 bases between the two ends. This CDR3 contains 15 residues. CDR1 MNHEY and CDR2 SVGAGI come from the germline V gene. In DNA, the CDR3 is TGTGCCAGCAGTTACTCTAGCGGACTGCCCGGTGGCTACACCTTC. Translation gives CASSYSSGLPGGYTF.

The chain uses TRBV4-1 and TRBJ2-5; a weak D match, TRBD2 (5 bases). The CDR3 spans 14 residues. The V gene lost 6 bases and the J gene lost 3 bases, with 14 bases spanning the gap. CDR1 is MGHRA, CDR2 YSYEKL, per germline. CDR3 amino acids: CASRNLGSKETQYF. The CDR3 nucleotides read TGCGCCAGCAGAAACTTGGGGAGTAAAGAGACCCAGTACTTC.

This chain joins TRBV15 and TRBJ1-1; 7 bases match TRBD1. V lost 5 bases, J lost 0 bases, and 12 bases stayed unmatched. Germline loops: CDR1 LNHNV, CDR2 YYDKDF (reference sequence). The CDR3 covers 17 residues. CDR3 coding DNA: TGTGCCACCAGCTTCCGGACAGGCCTCTCCATGAACACTGAAGCTTTCTTT. Its protein product is CATSFRTGLSMNTEAFF. The full variable domain, completed using reference TRBV15 and TRBJ1-1, is DAMVIQNPRYQVTQFGKPVTLSCSQTLNHNVMYWYQQKSSQAPKLLFHYYDKDFNNEADTPDNFQSRRPNTSFCFLDIRSPGLGDTAMYLCATSFRTGLSMNTEAFFGQGTRLTVV.

The chain joins TRBV27 to TRBJ1-5; D gene unclear. The CDR3 length is 15 residues. The germline CDR1 and CDR2 sequences are MNHEY and SMNVEV (reference sequence). The V and J ends lost 4 bases and 3 bases respectively, with 13 bases between them. The CDR3 is CASSSLQVNNQPQHF. The CDR3 DNA is TGTGCCAGCAGTTCCCTGCAGGTTAACAATCAGCCCCAGCATTTT.

The J gene is TRBJ1-4, the V gene TRBV12-3 or TRBV12-4, with 11 bases identical to TRBD1. V lost 4 bases, J lost 11 bases, and 3 bases stayed unmatched. The CDR3 is made up of 13 amino acids. The CDR3 here is CASSSGQGAKLFF. CDR3 in DNA: TGTGCCAGCAGTTCCGGACAGGGGGCCAAACTGTTTTTT.

The CDR3 DNA reads TGTGCCAGCAGCAGACGGACAGCGGATAATGAAAAACTGTTTTTT. Its protein product is CASSRRTADNEKLFF. This chain links TRBV7-2 with TRBJ1-4; D is perhaps TRBD1 (6 bases). The V end was cut by 5 bases, the J end by 4 bases, with 14 bases between. CDR1 and CDR2 from the germline V gene are SGHTA and FQGNSA. The CDR3 contains 15 residues.

The chain is built from TRBV6-5 and TRBJ1-1; D may be TRBD1 (6 bases). Germline loops: CDR1 MNHEY, CDR2 SVGAGI. The CDR3 extends over 11 amino acids. The V gene lost 10 bases and the J gene lost 11 bases, with 17 bases spanning the gap. The CDR3 nucleotides are TGTGCCACCAAAGGGGGTAGTGGTGCTTTCTTT. This encodes CATKGGSGAFF.

This chain joins TRBV3-1 (or the pseudogene TRBV3-2) and TRBJ2-2; 8 bases map to TRBD1. With V trimmed by 3 bases and J by 5 bases, 2 bases remained unmatched. Germline V lookup: CDR1 LGHDT, CDR2 YNNKEL (reference sequence). The CDR3 has 14 residues. DNA of the CDR3: TGTGCCAGCAGCCACACAGGGGGAACCGGGGAGCTGTTTTTT. Translating it yields CASSHTGGTGELFF.

The rearrangement uses TRBV9 and TRBJ2-3, with TRBD2 as a possible D gene (5 bases). The V end was cut by 4 bases, the J end by 5 bases, with 8 bases between. Germline CDR1 SGDLS, CDR2 YYNGEE. CDR3 length: 12 residues. In nucleotides, the CDR3 is TGTGCCAGCAGCTTCGGAGGAGATACGCAGTATTTT. As protein: CASSFGGDTQYF. Combining the CDR3 with reference TRBV9 and TRBJ2-3 gives the whole variable domain DSGVTQTPKHLITATGQRVTLRCSPRSGDLSVYWYQQSLDQGLQFLIQYYNGEERAKGNILERFSAQQFPDLHSELNLSSLELGDSALYFCASSFGGDTQYFGPGTRLTVL.

This chain uses TRBV9 with TRBJ1-2; 7 positions match TRBD1. Per germline, CDR1 SGDLS and CDR2 YYNGEE. V gave up 4 bases and J gave up 1 base; unmatched junction bases: 19. The CDR3 consists of 19 residues. The CDR3 DNA reads TGTGCCAGCAGCCCCGGGGTCTTTGTTCCGGGACAGAGTAACTATGGCTACACCTTC. This sequence encodes CASSPGVFVPGQSNYGYTF.